This entry lists 13 T cell receptor beta chains sequenced from one sample in a study of cytomegalovirus exposure and HLA in healthy donors. PCR employed 60 Vbeta and 13 Jbeta primers. The method was immunoSEQ multiplex PCR; TCRdb's version includes in-frame clones alone and lacks a portion of them. This table holds some 150,000 clones, 82% found once. Sequenced sample: PBMCs. These TCRs come from a man aged 50 to 60 in good health and CMV-seropositive.

In the case of this clone: An end of the junction does not agree with germline; a read error may underlie this. The chain employs TRBV19 and TRBJ1-5; D not certain. Germline V gene data show CDR1 as LNHDA and CDR2 as SQIVND (reference sequence). The CDR3 spans 13 residues. This CDR3 is CASTPYSNQSQHF. In DNA form, the CDR3 reads TGTGCCAGTACCCCATATAGCAATCAGTCCCAGCATTTT.

In this sample, this clone turned up a few times. V is TRBV19 and J is TRBJ1-5; no definite D call. The germline V gene has CDR1 LNHDA and CDR2 SQIVND (reference sequence). CDR3 length: 13 residues. With 3 bases removed from V and 5 bases from J, the gap between germline ends came to 8 bases. CDR3 residues: CASSMEADQPQHF. CDR3 bases: TGTGCCAGTAGTATGGAAGCGGATCAGCCCCAGCATTTT. The full variable domain, rest sourced from reference TRBV19 and TRBJ1-5, is DGGITQSPKYLFRKEGQNVTLSCEQNLNHDAMYWYRQDPGQGLRLIYYSQIVNDFQKGDIAEGYSVSREKKESFPLTVTSAQKNPTAFYLCASSMEADQPQHFGDGTRLSIL.

The chain carries TRBV7-6 and TRBJ2-7; 13 bases agree with TRBD2. This CDR3 has 15 amino acids. The V and J ends lost 5 bases and 6 bases, in that order; junction bases with no gene match: 7. The V gene's germline CDR1 is SGHVS and CDR2 FNYEAQ. The CDR3 DNA reads as TGTGCCAGCAGCCAAGGGACTAGCGGGATAAGCGAGCAGTACTTC. Translating gives CASSQGTSGISEQYF.

CDR3 coding DNA: TGTGCCAGCAGCCACTACGGACAGGTTCAAGAGACCCAGTACTTC. Its translation is CASSHYGQVQETQYF. The chain carries TRBV7-9 and TRBJ2-5, with 7 bases lining up with TRBD1. V was pared by 5 bases and J by 2 bases, with 8 bases of the junction left unmatched. CDR1 is SEHNR and CDR2 is FQNEAQ in the germline V gene (reference sequence). CDR3 length: 15 residues.

This clone has only a few counts. V gene TRBV9 combines with J gene TRBJ2-1; possible D gene TRBD2, 7 bases. The CDR3 runs 15 residues. Trimming cost V 3 bases and J 10 bases, with 20 bases left between them. Germline V gene sequence: CDR1 SGDLS, CDR2 YYNGEE. The CDR3 nucleotides read TGTGCCAGCAGCGCCGGTAGGGGGGGCTTGAGGGAGCAGTTCTTC. Translated: CASSAGRGGLREQFF.

Only a few counts were recorded for this clone. The chain carries TRBV30 and TRBJ2-5; 7 nucleotides match TRBD2. Germline assignment: CDR1 GTSNPN and CDR2 SVGIG (reference sequence). The CDR3 consists of 12 residues. With 0 bases clipped from V and 14 bases from J, the junction kept 9 bases outside the gene matches. The CDR3 sequence is CAWSVTREFTYF. DNA of the CDR3: TGTGCCTGGAGTGTAACGCGGGAGTTTACTTACTTC.

The rearrangement links TRBV6-5 to TRBJ2-7, with 10 bases aligning to TRBD1. The ends lost 5 bases at V and 9 bases at J; junction bases unmatched: 7. Germline V gene sequence: CDR1 MNHEY, CDR2 SVGAGI. The length of the CDR3 is 13 residues. CDR3 sequence: CASSEDRGAGQYF. The CDR3 nucleotides read TGTGCCAGCAGTGAGGACAGGGGGGCGGGGCAGTACTTC.

CDR3 residues: CASSLLSGTGAVTQYF. The DNA of the CDR3 is TGTGCCAGCAGCCTTTTATCCGGGACAGGGGCGGTGACCCAGTACTTC. The chain links TRBV14 to TRBJ2-5, with TRBD1 identical over 10 bases. Unmatched junction bases numbered 12, after V lost 4 bases and J lost 7 bases. The CDR3 is made up of 16 amino acids. The V gene's germline CDR1 is SGHDN and CDR2 FVKESK.

The chain joins TRBV19 to TRBJ2-1; 9 bases match TRBD2. The J segment lost 3 bases and the V segment lost 4 bases, leaving 4 bases of the junction unmatched. The CDR3 has 15 residues. Germline-derived CDR1 and CDR2 are LNHDA and SQIVND (reference sequence). CDR3 coding DNA: TGTGCCAGTAGTACTAGCGGGGCGGACTACAATGAGCAGTTCTTC. Amino acids: CASSTSGADYNEQFF.

The genes are TRBV19 and TRBJ1-1; perhaps TRBD1 as D (6 bases). Germline CDR1 and CDR2: LNHDA and SQIVND (reference sequence). The CDR3 extends over 15 amino acids. V lost 3 bases and J 4 bases, leaving 15 bases between the germline ends. The CDR3 sequence: CASSMQQGGGTEAFF. The CDR3 DNA reads TGTGCCAGTAGTATGCAACAGGGTGGTGGCACTGAAGCTTTCTTT. Combining the CDR3 with reference TRBV19 and TRBJ1-1 gives the whole variable domain DGGITQSPKYLFRKEGQNVTLSCEQNLNHDAMYWYRQDPGQGLRLIYYSQIVNDFQKGDIAEGYSVSREKKESFPLTVTSAQKNPTAFYLCASSMQQGGGTEAFFGQGTRLTVV.

The rearrangement links TRBV12-5 to TRBJ2-3, with D hard to call. V gave up 3 bases and J gave up 6 bases, with 10 bases separating them. CDR3 length: 13 residues. Germline V lookup: CDR1 LGHNT, CDR2 FRNRAP. CDR3 sequence (DNA): TGTGCTAGTGGTTTTTCAGGTTCGGATACGCAGTATTTT. It yields the protein CASGFSGSDTQYF.

The rearrangement uses TRBV9 and TRBJ2-1; 13 nucleotides line up with TRBD2. The CDR3 covers 16 residues. Unmatched junction bases numbered 11, after V lost 3 bases and J lost 11 bases. Germline CDR1 reads SGDLS; CDR2 reads YYNGEE. The CDR3 region is CASSGRTSGGATKQFF. CDR3 bases: TGTGCCAGCAGCGGACGAACTAGCGGGGGGGCGACTAAGCAGTTCTTC.

J is TRBJ2-1 and V is TRBV6-1; 7 nucleotides line up with TRBD1. The CDR3 covers 16 residues. With V trimmed by 4 bases and J by 4 bases, 10 bases remained unmatched. Germline CDR1 is MNHNS and CDR2 is SASEGT. CDR3 sequence reads: CASSVRDSVWYNEQFF. The CDR3 nucleotides read TGTGCCAGCAGTGTCCGGGACAGCGTTTGGTACAATGAGCAGTTCTTC.